One sample yielded the 30 T cell receptor beta chains listed below, sequenced in a study of T-cell memory formation after mild COVID-19. MiXCR was run by TCRdb on the 5' RACE reads, yielding one entry per CDR3 protein. The table includes a few hundred thousand distinct CDR3 sequences, 15% to 20% detected once. The sequenced sample was PBMCs or a T cell subset sorted from them (not recorded which). Receptor source: a man aged 18 to 29 who had mild COVID-19 (a few samples of this study predate the infection). Cell type and time point are not known.

This clonotype was found many times. This chain links TRBV7-6 with TRBJ2-7; tentatively, D is TRBD2 (6 bases). Trimming took off 4 bases at V and 6 bases at J, with 16 bases between the two ends. Germline loops: CDR1 SGHVS, CDR2 FNYEAQ. This CDR3 comprises 14 residues. The CDR3: CASSSSGGASEQYF. DNA for the CDR3: TGTGCCAGCAGCTCCTCTGGAGGGGCGTCCGAGCAGTACTTC.

The chain recombines TRBV9 with TRBJ2-5, with D uncertain. V was shortened by 0 bases and J by 2 bases, with 17 bases between the two germline ends. This CDR3 is 17 amino acids long. The germline V gene has CDR1 SGDLS and CDR2 YYNGEE. The DNA of the CDR3 is TGTGCCAGCAGCGTAGCTCTGGGCCTCATTTCTCAAGAGACCCAGTACTTC. This sequence encodes CASSVALGLISQETQYF.

This chain connects TRBV12-3 or TRBV12-4 to TRBJ1-2; 10 nucleotides line up with TRBD1. V shed 6 bases, J shed 7 bases, and the junction held 8 bases outside the gene matches. CDR3 size: 14 residues. This CDR3 reads CASSIGQGVGGYTF. The DNA of the CDR3 is TGTGCCAGCAGCATAGGACAGGGGGTCGGTGGCTACACCTTC.

This sequence joins TRBV6-5 and TRBJ1-1; TRBD1 might be the D (5 bases). V lost 5 bases to trimming and J lost 2 bases, with 12 bases between them. CDR1 is MNHEY and CDR2 is SVGAGI in the germline V gene. The CDR3 runs to 14 residues. The CDR3 loop reads CASSRTQVNTEAFF. In DNA, the CDR3 is TGTGCCAGCAGTCGGACACAGGTAAACACTGAAGCTTTCTTT.

Only a few counts were recorded for this clonotype. V and J are TRBV4-2 and TRBJ2-1; no clear D. The germline V gene has CDR1 LGHNA and CDR2 YNFKEQ. The length of the CDR3 is 14 residues. Deletions cut 4 bases from V and 6 bases from J, with 13 bases between. The CDR3 DNA reads as TGTGCCAGCAGCCCGTTTGGAACGGGCAATGAGCAGTTCTTC. Residues: CASSPFGTGNEQFF.

Comments on this clonotype: Compared with germline, one end of the junction differs, possibly owing to a read error. The genes are TRBV7-2 and TRBJ2-3; TRBD1 or TRBD2 may be the D gene (5 bases each). Germline values: CDR1 SGHTA, CDR2 FQGNSA. The CDR3 sequence is 13 residues long. CDR3 amino acids: CASSARGASVPDF. As DNA, the CDR3 is TGTGCCAGCAGCGCCCGAGGGGCCTCCGTTCCAGATTTT.

At least ten counts were recorded for this clonotype. This rearrangement joins TRBV20-1 to TRBJ2-1, with 9 nucleotides matching TRBD2. Germline V gene data show CDR1 as DFQATT and CDR2 as SNEGSKA (reference sequence). The length of the CDR3 is 13 residues. V gave up 2 bases and J gave up 7 bases; unmatched junction bases: 3. In DNA, the CDR3 is TGCAGTGCTAGACGGCTAGCGGGAAATGAGCAGTTCTTC. Amino acid sequence: CSARRLAGNEQFF.

This clonotype has just a few counts. CDR3 amino acids: CATSRGDPNTGELFF. The CDR3 DNA is TGCGCCACCTCTCGGGGGGACCCAAACACCGGGGAGCTGTTTTTT. V usage is TRBV5-1 and J usage is TRBJ2-2; TRBD2 matches 7 bases. This CDR3 is built from 15 residues. V shed 9 bases and J 2 bases; nucleotides not matched to a gene: 10. Looked up from germline, CDR1 is SGHRS and CDR2 is YFSETQ.

This clonotype was seen repeatedly, ten times or more. This chain links TRBV7-2 with TRBJ2-1, with 12 bases lining up with TRBD2. The CDR3 totals 17 residues. V lost 2 bases, J lost 8 bases, and 10 bases stayed unmatched. CDR1 is SGHTA, CDR2 FQGNSA, per germline. CDR3 nucleotides: TGTGCCAGCAGCTTATCAGTTCTAGCGGGGGGGCGCGATGAGCAGTTCTTC. Protein sequence: CASSLSVLAGGRDEQFF.

This clonotype was counted once. CDR3 coding DNA: TGCAGTGCTAGAGTTCCGAGGGGTGGTCAGCCCCAGCATTTT. Residues: CSARVPRGGQPQHF. This chain uses TRBV20-1 with TRBJ1-5, with TRBD1 as a possible D gene (5 bases). The CDR3 runs 14 residues. V lost 1 base and J lost 6, with 13 bases in between. Germline V CDR1 and CDR2: DFQATT, SNEGSKA (reference sequence).

This sequence joins TRBV5-1 and TRBJ1-3; D ambiguous. Germline V lookup: CDR1 SGHRS, CDR2 YFSETQ. V was pared by 4 bases and J by 0 bases, with 14 bases between. The CDR3 is 16 amino acids. CDR3 DNA: TGCGCCAGCAGCCCGGACTTACTGCACTCTGGAAACACCATATATTTT. It is translated as CASSPDLLHSGNTIYF. The whole variable domain, filled in from reference TRBV5-1 and TRBJ1-3, reads KAGVTQTPRYLIKTRGQQVTLSCSPISGHRSVSWYQQTPGQGLQFLFEYFSETQRNKGNFPGRFSGRQFSNSRSEMNVSTLELGDSALYLCASSPDLLHSGNTIYFGEGSWLTVV.

The chain has TRBV7-6 and TRBJ2-3; maybe TRBD2 (6 bases). This CDR3 has 15 residues. Germline V CDR1 and CDR2: SGHVS, FNYEAQ. Trimming stripped 3 bases from V and 2 bases from J, with 12 bases between. CDR3: CASSFTGEITDTQYF. CDR3 coding DNA: TGTGCCAGCAGCTTTACGGGGGAGATCACAGATACGCAGTATTTT.

The J gene is TRBJ1-2, the V gene TRBV9; 7 bases match TRBD1. Germline V CDR1 and CDR2: SGDLS, YYNGEE. V lost 4 bases, J lost 4 bases, and 4 bases stayed unmatched. This CDR3 contains 13 residues. CDR3 protein: CASSPRGAYGYTF. In nucleotides, the CDR3 is TGTGCCAGCAGCCCCAGGGGGGCCTATGGCTACACCTTC.

V is TRBV7-9 and J is TRBJ2-1, with D possibly matching TRBD2 (5 bases). The CDR3 contains 14 residues. CDR1 and CDR2 from the germline V gene are SEHNR and FQNEAQ (reference sequence). V lost 1 base, J lost 8 bases, and 12 bases lay in between. CDR3 nucleotides: TGTGCCAGCAGCTTAGATGGACCGAGGGATGAGCAGTTCTTC. It encodes CASSLDGPRDEQFF.

The chain combines TRBV4-3 with TRBJ1-4, with no clear D. Looked up from germline, CDR1 is LGHNA and CDR2 is YSLEER. CDR3 length: 15 amino acids. With 1 base removed from V and 8 bases from J, the gap between germline ends came to 14 bases. CDR3 bases: TGCGCCAGCAGCCAAGCCATCACCCAGATGGAAAAACTGTTTTTT. Encoded protein: CASSQAITQMEKLFF.

The chain recombines TRBV5-5 with TRBJ2-3, with TRBD2 identical over 9 bases. CDR3 length equals 16 residues. From germline, CDR1 is SGHKS and CDR2 YYEKEE (reference sequence). The V and J ends lost 4 bases and 5 bases, in that order; junction bases with no gene match: 11. CDR3 DNA: TGTGCCAGCAGCCGTTCTAGCGGGGCACCCCAAGATACGCAGTATTTT. This sequence encodes CASSRSSGAPQDTQYF. Supplemented by reference TRBV5-5 and TRBJ2-3, the full variable domain reads DAGVTQSPTHLIKTRGQQVTLRCSPISGHKSVSWYQQVLGQGPQFIFQYYEKEERGRGNFPDRFSARQFPNYSSELNVNALLLGDSALYLCASSRSSGAPQDTQYFGPGTRLTVL.

Turning to this clonotype: This sequence may be a read error, since a much larger clone differs from it by one base. The CDR3 here is CPSSYGGHYEQYF. In DNA form, the CDR3 reads TGTCCCAGCAGTTACGGGGGGCATTACGAGCAGTACTTC. The chain employs TRBV6-5 and TRBJ2-7; tentative D call: TRBD2 (7 bases). The CDR3 loop spans 13 amino acids. Germline V gene lookup returns CDR1 MNHEY and CDR2 SVGAGI.

This sequence joins TRBV7-6 and TRBJ1-3; D is undetermined. V shed 4 bases and J shed 0 bases, with 13 bases lying between them. The CDR3 runs 16 residues. Per the germline V gene, CDR1 is SGHVS and CDR2 is FNYEAQ. CDR3 sequence (DNA): TGTGCCAGCAGCTACCGGACGGGGAACTCTGGAAACACCATATATTTT. This gives the protein CASSYRTGNSGNTIYF.

This clonotype was detected a few times. V usage is TRBV9 and J usage is TRBJ1-5; 7 nucleotides agree with TRBD1. This CDR3 has 13 amino acids. The V gene's germline CDR1 is SGDLS and CDR2 YYNGEE. V shed 3 bases and J 5 bases; nucleotides not matched to a gene: 2. Here the CDR3 DNA reads TGTGCCAGCAGCGCCGGACAGGATCAGCCCCAGCATTTT. Translating it yields CASSAGQDQPQHF. Full variable domain (remainder filled in from reference TRBV9 and TRBJ1-5): DSGVTQTPKHLITATGQRVTLRCSPRSGDLSVYWYQQSLDQGLQFLIQYYNGEERAKGNILERFSAQQFPDLHSELNLSSLELGDSALYFCASSAGQDQPQHFGDGTRLSIL.

This clonotype was seen only a few times. The chain couples TRBV6-5 to TRBJ1-1, with D uncertain. The germline V gene has CDR1 MNHEY and CDR2 SVGAGI. The CDR3 loop spans 18 amino acids. Trimming left V 0 bases short and J 1 base short, with 18 bases between. DNA for the CDR3: TGTGCCAGCAGTTACTCTCTGCCGGGGTCAAATTCGAACACTGAAGCTTTCTTT. Translation: CASSYSLPGSNSNTEAFF.

This chain uses TRBV5-1 with TRBJ1-5, with TRBD1 matching over 9 bases. Germline CDR1 reads SGHRS; CDR2 reads YFSETQ. There are 15 residues in the CDR3. J was trimmed by 6 bases and V by 4 bases; bases with no gene match: 8. This CDR3 is CASSPGTGGFQPQHF. CDR3 bases: TGCGCCAGCAGCCCCGGAACAGGGGGCTTTCAGCCCCAGCATTTT.

The CDR3 region has the DNA TGCGCCAGCAGCTTGACACAGGGCAATGAAGCTTTCTTT. Its translation is CASSLTQGNEAFF. The chain is built from TRBV5-1 and TRBJ1-1, with D possibly TRBD1 on 6 matching bases. The CDR3 covers 13 residues. Germline values: CDR1 SGHRS, CDR2 YFSETQ. Trimming cost V 1 base and J 7 bases, with 11 bases left between them.

This clonotype showed up just a few times. The chain couples TRBV20-1 to TRBJ2-1; TRBD1 is a possible D gene (6 bases). CDR1 is DFQATT and CDR2 is SNEGSKA in the germline V gene (reference sequence). This CDR3 comprises 14 residues. Trimming pared 0 bases from V and 8 bases from J, leaving 14 bases between. CDR3 sequence (DNA): TGCAGTGCTAGAGAGGACAGAGCTCGGGATGAGCAGTTCTTC. Amino acids: CSAREDRARDEQFF.

The chain uses TRBV20-1 and TRBJ2-2; 9 nucleotides agree with TRBD1. CDR1 and CDR2 from the germline V gene are DFQATT and SNEGSKA (reference sequence). The V and J ends lost 3 bases and 0 bases, in that order; junction bases with no gene match: 5. This CDR3 contains 16 residues. CDR3 nucleotide sequence: TGCAGTGCTAGCTATACAGGGGGCCCGAACACCGGGGAGCTGTTTTTT. Translated, it gives CSASYTGGPNTGELFF.

V gene TRBV10-3 combines with J gene TRBJ2-5; the match to TRBD2 covers 8 bases. V shed 10 bases and J 1 base; nucleotides not matched to a gene: 5. CDR1 and CDR2 from the germline V gene are ENHRY and SYGVKD. The CDR3 has 13 amino acids. The CDR3 bases are TGTGCCAGCCACGGGGGGGGCCAAGAGACCCAGTACTTC. Amino acid sequence: CASHGGGQETQYF.

This clonotype was detected ten times or more. The chain carries TRBV6-2 or TRBV6-3 and TRBJ2-2; 14 bases map to TRBD2. This CDR3 is built from 19 residues. Trimming cost V 0 bases and J 1 base; bases outside gene matches: 4. Germline values: CDR1 MNHEY, CDR2 SVGEGT. The CDR3 DNA sequence: TGTGCCAGCAGTTACTCCGGGACTAGCGGGGGATGGAACACCGGGGAGCTGTTTTTT. It is translated as CASSYSGTSGGWNTGELFF.

The rearrangement links TRBV27 to TRBJ1-4; TRBD1 matches at 7 bases. The CDR3 has 15 amino acids. V lost 8 bases and J lost 7; bases outside the gene matches: 13. CDR1 is MNHEY and CDR2 is SMNVEV in the germline V gene (reference sequence). This CDR3 is CASGALARGSEKLFF. CDR3 coding DNA: TGTGCCAGCGGTGCCTTGGCCAGGGGGAGTGAAAAACTGTTTTTT.

This sequence joins TRBV6-2 or TRBV6-3 and TRBJ2-7, with D perhaps given as TRBD1 or TRBD2 (5 bases each). This CDR3 spans 14 amino acids. V was shortened by 7 bases and J by 3 bases, with 16 bases between the two germline ends. Germline lookup yields CDR1 MNHEY and CDR2 SVGEGT. The CDR3 region is CASTLSPGLYEQYV. The CDR3 bases are TGTGCCAGCACCCTCTCTCCGGGGCTCTACGAGCAGTACGTC.

V usage is TRBV15 and J usage is TRBJ2-5, with D perhaps given as TRBD1 or TRBD2 (5 bases each). The CDR3 is 17 residues long. The V end lost 0 bases, the J end lost 1 base, and 15 bases lay between the germline ends. CDR1 LNHNV and CDR2 YYDKDF come from the germline V gene (reference sequence). The CDR3 DNA is TGTGCCACCAGCAGAGATCGGTCCGGGACGTCCCAAGAGACCCAGTACTTC. It translates to CATSRDRSGTSQETQYF.

V is TRBV5-1 and J is TRBJ1-1; D call uncertain. This CDR3 has 14 residues. Deletions cut 0 bases from V and 4 bases from J, with 10 bases between. In germline, CDR1 is SGHRS, CDR2 YFSETQ. The CDR3 reads CASSLGPASTEAFF. The CDR3 nucleotides are TGCGCCAGCAGCTTGGGACCTGCGAGCACTGAAGCTTTCTTT. Full variable domain (rest looked up from reference TRBV5-1 and TRBJ1-1): KAGVTQTPRYLIKTRGQQVTLSCSPISGHRSVSWYQQTPGQGLQFLFEYFSETQRNKGNFPGRFSGRQFSNSRSEMNVSTLELGDSALYLCASSLGPASTEAFFGQGTRLTVV.